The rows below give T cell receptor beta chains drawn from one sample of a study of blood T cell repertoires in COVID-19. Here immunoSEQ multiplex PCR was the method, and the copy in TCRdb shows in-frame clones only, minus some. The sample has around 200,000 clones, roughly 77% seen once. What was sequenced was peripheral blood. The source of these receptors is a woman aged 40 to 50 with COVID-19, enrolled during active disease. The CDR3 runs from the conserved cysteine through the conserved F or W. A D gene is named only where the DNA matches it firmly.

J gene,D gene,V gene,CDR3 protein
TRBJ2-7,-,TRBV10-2,CASSETRRLASYEQYF
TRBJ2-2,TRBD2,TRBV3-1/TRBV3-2,CASSWTSGRLSTGELFF
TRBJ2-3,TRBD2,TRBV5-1,CASSRTRGTQYF
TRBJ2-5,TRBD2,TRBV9,CASSAGTSGAYQETQYF
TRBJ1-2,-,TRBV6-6,CASRIQDFDGYTF
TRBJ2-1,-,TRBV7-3,CASSLKGQDSSYNEQFF
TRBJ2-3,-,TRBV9,CASSVSGTWDSTDTQYF
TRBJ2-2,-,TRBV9,CASGRGAGTGELFF
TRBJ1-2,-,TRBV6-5,CASSYSPGGSYGYTF
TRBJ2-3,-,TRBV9,CASSVETRLDTQYF
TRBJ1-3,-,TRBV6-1,CASSEGGSSGNTIYF
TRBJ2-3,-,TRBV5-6,CASSPRGYTDTQYF
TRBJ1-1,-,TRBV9,CASSVVAETGLAFF
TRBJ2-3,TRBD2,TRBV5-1,CASSVGLAGYTDTQYF